Presented here are 8 T cell receptor beta chains from one specimen sequenced in a study of OX40 agonist ivuxolimab in advanced cancers. The repertoire was sequenced with immunoSEQ multiplex PCR; TCRdb's copy has only in-frame clones and lacks some. The data show about 40,000 clones, around nine tenths seen once. Sequencing was performed on CD4+ or CD8+ T cells sorted from blood, taken in a trial of the OX40 agonist ivuxolimab. These receptors were taken from an adult with an advanced solid tumor such as melanoma, head and neck, liver or kidney cancer.

This clone was seen a few times. The chain is built from TRBV7-2 and TRBJ1-1; a possible D gene is TRBD1 (6 bases). The CDR3 is 14 residues long. Trimming pared 2 bases from V and 4 bases from J, leaving 11 bases between. CDR1 and CDR2 (germline): SGHTA, FQGNSA. CDR3 bases: TGTGCCAGCAGCTTAAGAGGGGGTAGCACTGAAGCTTTCTTT. As protein: CASSLRGGSTEAFF. Supplemented by reference TRBV7-2 and TRBJ1-1, the full variable domain reads GAGVSQSPSNKVTEKGKDVELRCDPISGHTALYWYRQSLGQGLEFLIYFQGNSAPDKSGLPSDRFSAERTGGSVSTLTIQRTQQEDSAVYLCASSLRGGSTEAFFGQGTRLTVV.

This rearrangement joins TRBV10-2 to TRBJ2-1; TRBD2 matches 7 bases. The germline V gene encodes CDR1 WSHSY and CDR2 SAAADI. The CDR3 runs 13 residues. J was trimmed by 6 bases and V by 8 bases; bases with no gene match: 7. The CDR3 nucleotides are TGCGCCAGCTCAGAGACTAGCCCCAATGAGCAGTTCTTC. This translates into CASSETSPNEQFF.

The chain combines TRBV5-8 with TRBJ1-1; D remains unclear. In germline, CDR1 is SGHTS, CDR2 YDEGEE. The CDR3 sequence is 15 residues long. V was shortened by 0 bases and J by 1 base, with 10 bases between the two germline ends. Written as DNA, the CDR3 is TGTGCCAGCAGCTTGGGGGCCGCCCAGAACACTGAAGCTTTCTTT. It specifies CASSLGAAQNTEAFF.

This chain connects TRBV19 to TRBJ2-5; D is possibly TRBD1 (8 bases). This CDR3 has 17 amino acids. The germline CDR1 and CDR2 sequences are LNHDA and SQIVND (reference sequence). Trimming cost V 2 bases and J 2 bases, with 18 bases left between them. CDR3 in amino acids: CASSIPQGGPSQETQYF. CDR3 coding DNA: TGTGCCAGTAGTATACCACAGGGGGGGCCGTCACAAGAGACCCAGTACTTC.

This clone occurred once. For the CDR3, the DNA is TGTGCCCCCGGCTATGGCTACACCTTC. It yields the protein CAPGYGYTF. This chain links TRBV7-5 with TRBJ1-2. TRBV7-5 counts as a pseudogene. The CDR3 has 9 residues.

The chain links TRBV29-1 to TRBJ1-2; possible D gene TRBD1, 5 bases. CDR1 is SQVTM and CDR2 is ANQGSEA in the germline V gene. The V and J ends lost 0 bases and 4 bases respectively, with 18 bases between them. The CDR3 sequence is 16 residues long. The CDR3 here is CSVEDLEGREGYGYTF. The CDR3 coding sequence is TGCAGCGTTGAAGATCTTGAGGGCAGGGAGGGCTATGGCTACACCTTC.

The chain combines TRBV9 with TRBJ1-5; no clear D. This CDR3 spans 15 amino acids. CDR1 and CDR2 from the germline V gene are SGDLS and YYNGEE. V lost 4 bases, J lost 2 bases, and 13 bases lay in between. For the CDR3, the DNA is TGTGCCAGCAGCACCCGGGCCCTGGGCAATCAGCCCCAGCATTTT. Protein sequence: CASSTRALGNQPQHF.

CDR3: CASSSYYEQYF. DNA of the CDR3: TGTGCCAGCAGTTCCTACTACGAGCAGTACTTC. V and J are TRBV9 and TRBJ2-7; no clear D. This CDR3 comprises 11 residues. Trimming took off 5 bases at V and 3 bases at J, with 6 bases between the two ends. From germline, CDR1 is SGDLS and CDR2 YYNGEE.